The rows below give T cell receptor beta chains drawn from one sample of a study of glioma-infiltrating T cells. TCRdb ran MiXCR on the multiplex PCR reads and lists one entry per CDR3 protein. This table holds under 150,000 distinct CDR3 sequences, 20% to 25% found once. The specimen was glioma tissue, nonneoplastic brain tissue, or PBMCs (not recorded which). The receptor set was obtained from a human donor with low-grade glioma or glioblastoma, undergoing nonglioma brain surgery, or in good health (not recorded which). Both conserved end residues are part of each CDR3. A D gene is named only where the DNA matches it firmly. Rows may omit the clone size; those that give it use once, few, many or a size class.

CDR3	DNA	D	length	size	J	V
CASAPTGHQPQHF	TGTGCCAGCGCCCCGACAGGACATCAGCCCCAGCATTTT	NA	13	many	TRBJ1-5	TRBV27
CASSFTAGGVARAEAFF	TGTGCCAGCAGCTTTACAGCCGGGGGGGTTGCCCGAGCTGAAGCTTTCTTT	NA	17	few	TRBJ1-1	TRBV11-2
CASSLLTGERAEAFF	TGTGCCAGCAGCTTATTGACAGGGGAAAGGGCTGAAGCTTTCTTT	TRBD1	15	few	TRBJ1-1	TRBV7-9
CSVAGINQPQHF	TGCAGCGTTGCGGGAATCAATCAGCCCCAGCATTTT	NA	12	few	TRBJ1-5	TRBV29-1
CSARDLASTGVDTQYF	TGCAGTGCTAGAGATCTGGCCAGTACAGGCGTAGATACGCAGTATTTT	NA	16	many	TRBJ2-3	TRBV20-1
CASSQEGQGASLSNQPQHF	TGCGCCAGCAGCCAAGAAGGGCAGGGGGCTAGTCTTAGCAATCAGCCCCAGCATTTT	TRBD1	19	many	TRBJ1-5	TRBV4-1
CASSSGRSNQPQHF	TGTGCCAGCAGTTCCGGCCGGAGCAATCAGCCCCAGCATTTT	NA	14	many	TRBJ1-5	TRBV6-8
CSAAKVGELFF	TGCAGTGCGGCGAAGGTCGGGGAGCTGTTTTTT	NA	11	NA	TRBJ2-2	TRBV20-1
CASSSGTLYNEQFF	TGCGCCAGCAGCTCGGGTACGTTATACAATGAGCAGTTCTTC	NA	14	NA	TRBJ2-1	TRBV5-1
CASSLAQAVGGTYQETQYF	TGTGCCAGCAGCTTAGCGCAAGCGGTTGGCGGGACCTACCAAGAGACCCAGTACTTC	NA	19	few	TRBJ2-5	TRBV7-6
CASSLGTEQPQHF	TGTGCCAGCAGCTTAGGGACAGAGCAGCCCCAGCATTTT	NA	13	many	TRBJ1-5	TRBV7-6
CASSGVQGSTEAFF	TGTGCCAGCAGTGGGGTGCAGGGTTCAACTGAAGCTTTCTTT	NA	14	many	TRBJ1-1	TRBV27
CASSLLGDSWGTQYF	TGTGCCAGCAGCTTATTGGGGGACAGCTGGGGTACGCAGTATTTT	TRBD1	15	NA	TRBJ2-3	TRBV7-7
CASKWGSSYNEQFF	TGTGCCAGCAAGTGGGGTTCTTCCTACAATGAGCAGTTCTTC	NA	14	NA	TRBJ2-1	TRBV12-3/TRBV12-4
CASSRLGQGRNTGELFF	TGTGCCAGCAGCCGCCTGGGACAGGGTAGGAACACCGGGGAGCTGTTTTTT	TRBD1	17	many	TRBJ2-2	TRBV6-1
CASSSFATEAFF	TGTGCCAGCAGCTCCTTTGCCACTGAAGCTTTCTTT	NA	12	few	TRBJ1-1	TRBV7-9
CASSLELPEETQYF	TGTGCCAGCAGCTTAGAACTCCCTGAAGAGACCCAGTACTTC	NA	14	NA	TRBJ2-5	TRBV7-3
CASSESANTEAFF	TGCGCCAGCAGTGAGTCGGCGAACACTGAAGCTTTCTTT	NA	13	NA	TRBJ1-1	TRBV10-2
CASSLGNRGGSYNEQFF	TGCGCCAGCAGCTTGGGGAACAGGGGAGGATCCTACAATGAGCAGTTCTTC	NA	17	NA	TRBJ2-1	TRBV5-1
CASSSGAYNEQFF	TGTGCCAGCAGCAGCGGTGCCTACAATGAGCAGTTCTTC	NA	13	many	TRBJ2-1	TRBV28
CSVEDWEAGQGYGYTF	TGCAGCGTTGAAGATTGGGAGGCAGGACAGGGCTATGGCTACACCTTC	TRBD1	16	NA	TRBJ1-2	TRBV29-1
CSAPGGRDWNSNQPQHF	TGCAGTGCTCCGGGCGGAAGAGATTGGAATAGCAATCAGCCCCAGCATTTT	NA	17	NA	TRBJ1-5	TRBV20-1
CSAGNTEAFF	TGCAGTGCGGGGAACACTGAAGCTTTCTTT	NA	10	many	TRBJ1-1	TRBV20-1
CASSPTKEGSSYGYTF	TGTGCCAGCTCACCCACGAAGGAGGGTTCAAGCTATGGCTACACCTTC	NA	16	few	TRBJ1-2	TRBV18
CSARGLAVREETQYF	TGCAGTGCTAGAGGTCTAGCGGTGAGGGAGGAGACCCAGTACTTC	TRBD2	15	NA	TRBJ2-5	TRBV20-1
CATSRDSRPNYGYTF	TGTGCCACCAGCAGAGATTCCAGGCCTAACTATGGCTACACCTTC	NA	15	NA	TRBJ1-2	TRBV15
CASSLDQGRGSPLHF	TGTGCCAGCAGCTTAGATCAGGGGCGGGGTTCACCCCTCCACTTT	NA	15	NA	TRBJ1-6	TRBV7-9
CASSLKGGRGEETQYF	TGTGCCAGCAGCTTAAAGGGTGGGCGGGGGGAAGAGACCCAGTACTTC	TRBD2	16	NA	TRBJ2-5	TRBV7-3
CSVGQGYTEAFF	TGCAGCGTTGGACAGGGCTACACTGAAGCTTTCTTT	TRBD1	12	NA	TRBJ1-1	TRBV29-1
CASGGRWTGDSPLHF	TGTGCCAGCGGTGGGAGGTGGACAGGGGACTCACCCCTCCACTTT	TRBD1	15	many	TRBJ1-6	TRBV28
CASSDNVNTGELFF	TGTGCCAGCAGTGATAATGTGAACACCGGGGAGCTGTTTTTT	NA	14	many	TRBJ2-2	TRBV6-1
CASSPQERYIPKAFF	TGTGCCAGCAGCCCCCAGGAGCGATACATCCCCAAAGCTTTCTTT	NA	15	few	TRBJ1-1	TRBV11-2
CASSFYGGARASNEQFF	TGTGCCAGCAGTTTTTATGGGGGGGCCCGGGCCAGCAATGAGCAGTTCTTC	NA	17	NA	TRBJ2-1	TRBV12-3/TRBV12-4